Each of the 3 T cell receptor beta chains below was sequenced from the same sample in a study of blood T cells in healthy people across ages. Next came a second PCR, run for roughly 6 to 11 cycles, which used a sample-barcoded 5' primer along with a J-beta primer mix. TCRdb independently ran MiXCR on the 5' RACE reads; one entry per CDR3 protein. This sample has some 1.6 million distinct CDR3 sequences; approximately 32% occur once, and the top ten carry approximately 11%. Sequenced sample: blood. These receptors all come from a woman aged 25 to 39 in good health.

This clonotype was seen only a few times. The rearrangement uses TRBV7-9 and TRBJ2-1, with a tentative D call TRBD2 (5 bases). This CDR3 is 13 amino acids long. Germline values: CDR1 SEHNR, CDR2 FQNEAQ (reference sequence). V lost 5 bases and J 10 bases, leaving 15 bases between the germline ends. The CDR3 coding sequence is TGTGCCAGCAGCATAGGACTGGGTGACGAGCAGTTCTTC. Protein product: CASSIGLGDEQFF.

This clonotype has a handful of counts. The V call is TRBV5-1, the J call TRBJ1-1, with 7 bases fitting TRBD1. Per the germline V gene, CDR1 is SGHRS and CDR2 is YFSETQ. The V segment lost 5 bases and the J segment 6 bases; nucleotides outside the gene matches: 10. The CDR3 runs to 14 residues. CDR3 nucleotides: TGCGCCAGCAGTTCCCCCGTAGGGGGCTCTGAAGCTTTCTTT. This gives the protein CASSSPVGGSEAFF.

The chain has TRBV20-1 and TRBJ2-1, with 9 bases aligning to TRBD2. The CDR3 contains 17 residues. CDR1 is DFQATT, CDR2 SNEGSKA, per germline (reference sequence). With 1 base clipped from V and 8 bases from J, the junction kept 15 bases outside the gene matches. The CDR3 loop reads CSARVVVSGRRLHEQFF. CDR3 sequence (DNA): TGCAGTGCTAGAGTAGTAGTTAGCGGGAGAAGATTACATGAGCAGTTCTTC.